These 10 T cell receptor beta chains originate from one sample sequenced in a study of read filtering for tumor transcriptome and immune sequencing. This library used approximately 0.4 ug RNA and molecular barcoded adaptors spanning alpha/delta and beta/gamma chains. MiXCR, run by TCRdb on the reads, gives a single entry per CDR3 protein. Seen here are 50,000 to 65,000 distinct CDR3 sequences, nearly 20% observed once, and the top ten hold over 11%. Source material: a population of CD138-negative cells sorted from bone marrow. These receptors were taken from a donor at least 40 years old with multiple myeloma.

This clonotype came up many times. This rearrangement joins TRBV11-1 to TRBJ2-2; 11 nucleotides match TRBD2. The CDR3 extends over 16 amino acids. The germline V gene encodes CDR1 SGHAT and CDR2 FQDESV (reference sequence). V gave up 5 bases and J gave up 4 bases; unmatched junction bases: 6. The CDR3 coding sequence is TGTGCCAGCAGCAAAGGACTAGCGGGTGGCACCGGGGAGCTGTTTTTT. As protein: CASSKGLAGGTGELFF.

This clonotype showed up many times. V is TRBV7-9 and J is TRBJ2-1; 8 positions match TRBD2. CDR3 length equals 16 residues. Losses at the gene ends were 2 bases for V and 6 bases for J; bases not matched to a gene: 9. Germline V gene data show CDR1 as SEHNR and CDR2 as FQNEAQ (reference sequence). CDR3 DNA sequence: TGTGCCAGCAGCTTATCGCGCGGGGGGATGGGCAATGAGCAGTTCTTC. Its protein is CASSLSRGGMGNEQFF. The full variable domain, with the rest looked up from reference TRBV7-9 and TRBJ2-1, is DTGVSQNPRHKITKRGQNVTFRCDPISEHNRLYWYRQTLGQGPEFLTYFQNEAQLEKSRLLSDRFSAERPKGSFSTLEIQRTEQGDSAMYLCASSLSRGGMGNEQFFGPGTRLTVL.

This clonotype was counted between two and nine times. The chain couples TRBV4-2 to TRBJ1-2; 8 nucleotides line up with TRBD1. The length of the CDR3 is 16 residues. CDR1 is LGHNA, CDR2 YNFKEQ, per germline. Trimming at V came to 3 bases and at J to 2 bases, leaving 8 bases not matched to a gene. The CDR3 nucleotides are TGTGCCAGCAGCCAGACCGGGACAGGAGAAAACTATGGCTACACCTTC. It codes for CASSQTGTGENYGYTF.

This clonotype was counted ten times or more. This rearrangement joins TRBV5-4 to TRBJ2-1, with TRBD1 matching 8 bases. Germline loops: CDR1 SGHNT, CDR2 YYREEE (reference sequence). J lost 4 bases, V lost 3 bases, and 6 bases had no gene match. This CDR3 region has 15 residues. The CDR3 reads CASSSDRAAYNEQFF. The CDR3 coding sequence is TGTGCCAGCAGCTCGGACAGGGCGGCGTACAATGAGCAGTTCTTC.

This clonotype was picked up many times. This chain uses TRBV20-1 with TRBJ2-1; TRBD1 agrees at 9 bases. The CDR3 loop spans 13 amino acids. The ends lost 6 bases at V and 4 bases at J; junction bases unmatched: 4. Germline V gives CDR1 DFQATT, CDR2 SNEGSKA (reference sequence). Here the CDR3 DNA reads TGCAGTGCGCGGACAGGGGTATACAATGAGCAGTTCTTC. It translates to CSARTGVYNEQFF.

This clonotype was seen ten or more times. The chain joins TRBV20-1 to TRBJ2-7; a weak D match, TRBD1 (5 bases). V was cut by 0 bases and J by 5 bases, with 17 bases left in between. Germline assignment: CDR1 DFQATT and CDR2 SNEGSKA (reference sequence). The CDR3 is made up of 15 amino acids. CDR3 region: CSARDGASIANEQYF. The CDR3 DNA reads TGCAGTGCTAGAGATGGGGCTAGTATTGCTAACGAGCAGTACTTC.

This clonotype was seen ten or more times. The chain joins TRBV5-1 to TRBJ2-1, with TRBD1 identical over 8 bases. CDR1 and CDR2 (germline): SGHRS, YFSETQ. CDR3 length equals 15 residues. The trim removed 4 bases at V and 3 bases at J, leaving 6 bases unmatched. The CDR3 coding sequence is TGCGCCAGCAGCAGCGCCGGGACAGGCTACAATGAGCAGTTCTTC. Translating it yields CASSSAGTGYNEQFF.

This clonotype was found many times. This chain links TRBV2 with TRBJ1-5; weak D call: TRBD1 (6 bases). CDR3 length equals 13 residues. Per the germline V gene, CDR1 is SNHLY and CDR2 is FYNNEI. Between the trimmed V and J ends, which lost 7 bases and 4 bases, there was a span of 11 bases. CDR3 sequence reads: CASNQGGNQPQHF. The CDR3 nucleotides are TGTGCCAGCAACCAAGGGGGGAATCAGCCCCAGCATTTT. The whole variable domain, remainder taken from reference TRBV2 and TRBJ1-5, is EPEVTQTPSHQVTQMGQEVILRCVPISNHLYFYWYRQILGQKVEFLVSFYNNEISEKSEIFDDQFSVERPDGSNFTLKIRSTKLEDSAMYFCASNQGGNQPQHFGDGTRLSIL.

This clonotype was seen repeatedly, ten times or more. The rearrangement uses TRBV29-1 and TRBJ2-1, with D uncertain. Germline V gene data show CDR1 as SQVTM and CDR2 as ANQGSEA. Trimming removed 4 bases from V and 1 base from J, with 8 bases in between. The length of the CDR3 is 13 residues. This CDR3 reads CSVVKVSYNEQFF. CDR3 coding DNA: TGCAGCGTTGTTAAGGTTTCCTACAATGAGCAGTTCTTC.

In this sample, this clonotype turned up many times. Germline and junction disagree at one end, which may indicate a read error. This chain connects TRBV20-1 to TRBJ2-2; a possible D gene is TRBD2 (5 bases). The CDR3 runs to 15 residues. Germline CDR1 reads DFQATT; CDR2 reads SNEGSKA (reference sequence). The CDR3 reads CSARDWGRGTGELFF. CDR3 coding DNA: TGCAGTGCCAGAGACTGGGGTCGGGGCACCGGGGAGCTGTTTTTT.